The rows below give T cell receptor beta chains drawn from one sample of a study of cytomegalovirus exposure and HLA in healthy donors. TCRdb keeps only in-frame clones here, not all; method: immunoSEQ multiplex PCR. Of some 87,000 clones listed, 78% are singletons. Specimen: PBMCs. All receptors derive from a man between 18 and 35 years old in good health and CMV-seropositive. The CDR3 runs from the conserved cysteine through the conserved F or W. D genes are given only for firm matches. Size is stated for part of the rows, as once, few or many counts, or as a class when the clone is expanded.

d_gene	v_gene	abundance	j_gene	CDR3aa	CDR3nt
NA	TRBV6-1	NA	TRBJ1-5	CASRIDSVGPQHF	TGTGCCAGCAGAATAGACAGCGTCGGGCCCCAGCATTTT
NA	TRBV6-5	NA	TRBJ1-5	CASRAGRVDQPQHF	TGTGCCAGCAGGGCCGGCAGGGTGGATCAGCCCCAGCATTTT
NA	TRBV2	NA	TRBJ2-7	CASSEGGGANYEQYF	TGTGCCAGCAGTGAAGGTGGGGGGGCCAACTACGAGCAGTACTTC
NA	TRBV2	once	TRBJ1-5	CASSELGPGNQPQHF	TGTGCCAGCAGTGAACTGGGGCCTGGCAATCAGCCCCAGCATTTT
NA	TRBV9	NA	TRBJ1-1	CASSTPRGGKNTEAFF	TGTGCCAGCAGTACCCCTCGGGGAGGGAAGAACACTGAAGCTTTCTTT
NA	TRBV6-5	few	TRBJ2-2	CASSYSLWGGTGELFF	TGTGCCAGCAGTTACTCGCTCTGGGGAGGTACCGGGGAGCTGTTTTTT
TRBD2	TRBV27	NA	TRBJ2-1	CASKNSGRPNEQFF	TGTGCCAGCAAGAATAGCGGGAGGCCTAATGAGCAGTTCTTC
TRBD1	TRBV6-5	NA	TRBJ2-7	CASSYSRDRVYEQYF	TGTGCCAGCAGTTACTCCCGGGACAGGGTATACGAGCAGTACTTC
TRBD1	TRBV28	NA	TRBJ1-2	CASSTRQGYYGYTF	TGTGCCAGCAGTACCCGACAGGGGTACTATGGCTACACCTTC
NA	TRBV5-6	NA	TRBJ1-2	CASSLAGNYGYTF	TGTGCCAGCAGCTTGGCGGGGAACTATGGCTACACCTTC
NA	TRBV15	once	TRBJ1-4	CATSEQFNEKLFF	TGTGCCACCAGCGAACAGTTTAATGAAAAACTGTTTTTT
NA	TRBV6-1	NA	TRBJ2-7	CASSEEPYEQYF	TGTGCCAGCAGTGAAGAGCCCTACGAGCAGTACTTC
TRBD2	TRBV10-1	NA	TRBJ2-3	CASSPYEGGPDTQYF	TGCGCCAGCAGCCCTTATGAGGGAGGGCCAGATACGCAGTATTTT
TRBD2	TRBV4-1	few	TRBJ2-1	CASSQRTSGSSYNEQFF	TGCGCCAGCAGCCAACGGACTAGCGGGAGCTCCTACAATGAGCAGTTCTTC
NA	TRBV25-1	NA	TRBJ1-2	CASRDRNSNYGYTF	TGTGCCAGCAGAGACAGGAATTCTAACTATGGCTACACCTTC
NA	TRBV6-6	few	TRBJ2-6	CASSTQVPGANVLTF	TGTGCCAGCAGTACACAGGTCCCTGGGGCCAACGTCCTGACTTTC
NA	TRBV9	NA	TRBJ1-2	CASSVGGYGYTF	TGTGCCAGCAGCGTAGGAGGATATGGCTACACCTTC
NA	TRBV7-8	NA	TRBJ2-1	CASSRRDIRDEQFF	TGTGCCAGCAGCCGCCGGGACATCCGCGATGAGCAGTTCTTC
TRBD2	TRBV6-4	NA	TRBJ2-1	CASSQGLAGVSEQFF	TGTGCCAGCAGCCAGGGACTAGCGGGAGTGAGTGAGCAGTTCTTC
NA	TRBV7-2	NA	TRBJ1-2	CASSSSSRRSGGYTF	TGTGCCAGCAGCTCATCAAGCAGGAGGTCTGGGGGCTACACCTTC
NA	TRBV29-1	NA	TRBJ1-1	CSVEDQGAEAFF	TGCAGCGTTGAAGATCAAGGAGCTGAAGCTTTCTTT
NA	TRBV19	NA	TRBJ1-2	CASSAQQGVRGYTF	TGTGCCAGTAGTGCCCAACAGGGAGTACGAGGCTACACCTTC
NA	TRBV19	NA	TRBJ2-5	CASSVSGQETQYF	TGTGCCAGTAGTGTGTCAGGACAAGAGACCCAGTACTTC
NA	TRBV6-5	NA	TRBJ1-1	CATVGSGLKAFF	TGTGCCACTGTAGGGAGTGGTTTGAAAGCTTTCTTT
TRBD2	TRBV28	NA	TRBJ2-7	CASKGSGSFYEQYF	TGTGCCAGCAAGGGGAGCGGGAGTTTCTACGAGCAGTACTTC
TRBD1	TRBV4-1	few	TRBJ1-1	CASSQTGTGVGTFF	TGCGCCAGCAGCCAAACCGGGACAGGAGTCGGGACTTTCTTT
NA	TRBV6-6	NA	TRBJ1-1	CASSRETAEAFF	TGTGCCAGCAGTCGCGAGACAGCTGAAGCTTTCTTT
NA	TRBV9	once	TRBJ2-3	CASSVGQALADTQYF	TGTGCCAGCAGCGTAGGACAAGCCCTCGCAGATACGCAGTATTTT
NA	TRBV29-1	once	TRBJ2-1	CSEGDGYNEQFF	TGCAGCGAGGGGGACGGCTACAATGAGCAGTTCTTC
TRBD1	TRBV25-1	few	TRBJ2-7	CASSEIGDRANYEQYF	TGTGCCAGCAGTGAAATAGGGGACAGAGCAAACTACGAGCAGTACTTC
TRBD1	TRBV28	NA	TRBJ1-1	CASNSAQGAAEAFF	TGTGCCAGCAATTCAGCACAGGGGGCAGCTGAAGCTTTCTTT
NA	TRBV2	few	TRBJ2-7	CASSAVSYEQYF	TGTGCCAGCAGTGCCGTCTCCTACGAGCAGTACTTC
TRBD2	TRBV7-9	NA	TRBJ2-7	CASSPSNSGIYYEQYF	TGTGCCAGCAGCCCCTCTAATAGCGGGATCTACTACGAGCAGTACTTC
NA	TRBV5-1	few	TRBJ1-1	CASSFRSQETEAFF	TGCGCCAGCAGCTTTCGGTCCCAAGAGACTGAAGCTTTCTTT
NA	TRBV4-1	NA	TRBJ1-1	CASSLLGTLNTEAFF	TGCGCCAGCAGCCTCCTGGGGACATTGAACACTGAAGCTTTCTTT
NA	TRBV5-6	NA	TRBJ2-3	CASSSLDTQYF	TGTGCCAGCAGTTCCCTAGATACGCAGTATTTT
NA	TRBV6-6	NA	TRBJ1-5	CASSYSGEGARQPQHF	TGTGCCAGCAGTTACTCCGGCGAGGGTGCGCGGCAGCCCCAGCATTTT
TRBD1	TRBV27	NA	TRBJ2-7	CASRPRGQGGNEQYF	TGTGCCAGCAGACCACGGGGACAGGGGGGGAACGAGCAGTACTTC
TRBD1	TRBV7-2	NA	TRBJ1-4	CASSFGQGAEKLFF	TGTGCCAGCAGCTTCGGACAGGGGGCTGAAAAACTGTTTTTT
NA	TRBV10-1	NA	TRBJ2-3	CASGREPWDTQYF	TGCGCCAGCGGACGGGAGCCATGGGATACGCAGTATTTT
TRBD1	TRBV11-1	NA	TRBJ1-1	CASSMRQGVEAFF	TGTGCCAGCAGCATGAGACAGGGAGTGGAAGCTTTCTTT
NA	TRBV28	NA	TRBJ2-1	CAIGGYEQFF	TGTGCCATCGGGGGTTATGAGCAGTTCTTC
NA	TRBV19	once	TRBJ2-3	CASSNGGTDTQYF	TGTGCCAGTTCGAACGGGGGCACAGATACGCAGTATTTT
TRBD2	TRBV14	once	TRBJ2-3	CASSLAGGGDTQYF	TGTGCCAGCAGCCTTGCGGGAGGAGGAGATACGCAGTATTTT
NA	TRBV14	NA	TRBJ2-7	CASSQLRVYEQYF	TGTGCCAGCAGCCAATTGCGGGTTTACGAGCAGTACTTC
NA	TRBV10-1	NA	TRBJ2-7	CASSDGPYEQYF	TGCGCCAGCAGCGATGGCCCATACGAGCAGTACTTC
TRBD1	TRBV5-1	NA	TRBJ1-1	CASSEGQGDRAFF	TGCGCCAGCAGCGAAGGACAGGGGGATCGGGCTTTCTTT
TRBD1	TRBV4-2	NA	TRBJ1-2	CASSQDQTGTGGYTF	TGTGCCAGCAGCCAAGATCAGACAGGGACTGGAGGCTACACCTTC
TRBD2	TRBV6-5	NA	TRBJ2-7	CASSYSGRDYEQYF	TGTGCCAGCAGTTACAGCGGGAGGGACTACGAGCAGTACTTC